This entry concerns a single T cell receptor (beta chain). Its matching antigen is unknown. The sample belongs to a study of cytomegalovirus exposure and HLA in healthy donors. Findings and limits, study-wide: Reports credit the classifier with highly specific, highly sensitive diagnosis of cytomegalovirus status. TCR sequences were mostly rare, though some public TCRs occurred in many donors.

The table came from immunoSEQ multiplex PCR; TCRdb's copy has only in-frame clones and leaves some out. The sample consists of approximately 170,000 clones, roughly 80% of them appearing once. CDR1 is MNHEY, CDR2 SMNVEV, per germline (reference sequence). J was trimmed by 8 bases and V by 6 bases; bases with no gene match: 12. The CDR3 totals 15 residues. Specimen: PBMCs. The chain carries TRBV27 and TRBJ2-3; 9 nucleotides line up with TRBD2. The TCR comes from a man aged 25-45 years in good health and CMV-seropositive. As DNA, the CDR3 is TGTGCCAGCAGCCCTCGTAGCGGGAGTTATAGTACGCAGTATTTT. This translates into CASSPRSGSYSTQYF.